This T cell receptor beta chain was captured by sequencing in a study of blood T cell repertoires in COVID-19. In the authors' methods: Researchers report that nucleated cell counts were estimated from reference gene primer amplification. Data came from immunoSEQ multiplex PCR; TCRdb stores just in-frame clones and leaves some out. V, J and clone size are taken as reported in that table, and D and trimming were inferred from the DNA itself. The data contain about 170,000 clones, less than 90% of them singletons. This clone was detected once. Additional DNA sequences in this sample encode the identical CDR3. Material for sequencing was PBMCs or T cells enriched from blood (not recorded which). The TCR sequence derives from a woman aged 45-60 years who had recovered from COVID-19.

CDR3 bases: TGTGCCATCAGCGAGGGTGGAGGGAATCAGCCCCAGCATTTT. Residues: CAISEGGGNQPQHF. The chain links TRBV10-3 to TRBJ1-5; D is unclear. The CDR3 is 14 residues long. Trimming took off 6 bases at V and 4 bases at J, with 13 bases between the two ends. CDR1 and CDR2 from the germline V gene are ENHRY and SYGVKD.